Each of the 13 T cell receptor beta chains below was sequenced from the same sample in a study of naive CD8 T cells in extremely preterm neonates. The table came from immunoSEQ multiplex PCR; TCRdb's copy has only in-frame clones and leaves some out. This table holds some 4,900 clones, approximately 97% found once. Cord blood came from elective full-term cesareans at about 37-42 weeks without labor or membrane rupture. Source material: naive CD8+ T cells from cord blood. The origin of the receptors is a newborn in good health.

The chain employs TRBV27 and TRBJ2-3, with 8 bases lining up with TRBD2. Germline CDR1 reads MNHEY; CDR2 reads SMNVEV (reference sequence). The CDR3 extends over 15 amino acids. Unmatched junction bases numbered 10, after V lost 7 bases and J lost 4 bases. CDR3 in amino acids: CASTGGVQGPDTQYF. In nucleotides, the CDR3 is TGTGCCAGCACGGGGGGGGTCCAGGGACCAGATACGCAGTATTTT.

V gene TRBV9 combines with J gene TRBJ2-7; 9 nucleotides align to TRBD2. The CDR3 sequence is 14 residues long. Germline CDR1 and CDR2: SGDLS and YYNGEE. V shed 0 bases and J 4 bases; nucleotides not matched to a gene: 2. The DNA for the CDR3 is TGTGCCAGCAGCGTAGGCAGCGGGGGGTACGAGCAGTACTTC. As protein: CASSVGSGGYEQYF.

This clone appeared a single time. The gene calls are TRBV27 and TRBJ1-6, with a tentative D call TRBD1 (6 bases). Trimming took 5 bases from V and 3 from J, leaving 17 bases between them. Germline V gene lookup returns CDR1 MNHEY and CDR2 SMNVEV (reference sequence). CDR3 length: 17 residues. The CDR3 nucleotides are TGTGCCAGCAGTCCAGCCGTAATGGACAGCTATAATTCACCCCTCCACTTT. It specifies CASSPAVMDSYNSPLHF.

This clone was found once. This chain joins TRBV4-1 and TRBJ1-1, with 11 bases identical to TRBD1. The V and J ends lost 0 bases and 4 bases, in that order; junction bases with no gene match: 4. Germline CDR1 is MGHRA and CDR2 is YSYEKL. The CDR3 covers 16 residues. The DNA of the CDR3 is TGCGCCAGCAGCCAAGATCCAGGGACAGGGGGCACTGAAGCTTTCTTT. Translating it yields CASSQDPGTGGTEAFF.

This chain connects TRBV11-3 to TRBJ2-3; maybe TRBD1 (5 bases). Germline CDR1 is SGHNT and CDR2 is YENEEA. The CDR3 extends over 15 amino acids. Trimming removed 1 base at V and 3 bases at J, with 11 bases between. The DNA for the CDR3 is TGTGCCAGCAGCTTAGGGGGCCTTTCGACAGATACGCAGTATTTT. It codes for CASSLGGLSTDTQYF.

The genes are TRBV7-2 and TRBJ1-2, with D possibly TRBD1 on 5 matching bases. This CDR3 region has 13 residues. The V gene lost 5 bases and the J gene lost 6 bases, with 13 bases spanning the gap. Germline V gives CDR1 SGHTA, CDR2 FQGNSA. The CDR3 sequence: CASSPGVRDGYTF. Here the CDR3 DNA reads TGTGCCAGCAGCCCGGGGGTCAGGGATGGCTACACCTTC.

A single count supports this clone. The chain employs TRBV7-9 and TRBJ1-1; 8 bases are shared with TRBD1. The CDR3 loop spans 14 amino acids. Germline assignment: CDR1 SEHNR and CDR2 FQNEAQ (reference sequence). Trimming cost V 5 bases and J 0 bases; bases outside gene matches: 2. CDR3 protein: CASSPGGMNTEAFF. The CDR3 region has the DNA TGTGCCAGCAGCCCAGGGGGCATGAACACTGAAGCTTTCTTT.

The J gene is TRBJ1-3, the V gene TRBV9; no reliable D call. The V end was cut by 0 bases, the J end by 4 bases, with 5 bases between. The CDR3 sequence is 13 residues long. Per the germline V gene, CDR1 is SGDLS and CDR2 is YYNGEE. Written as DNA, the CDR3 is TGTGCCAGCAGCGTAGGAGAAGGAAACACCATATATTTT. The encoded protein is CASSVGEGNTIYF.

This clone was observed a single time. J is TRBJ1-1 and V is TRBV6-5; D gene uncertain. V lost 4 bases, J lost 3 bases, and 15 bases lay in between. Germline lookup yields CDR1 MNHEY and CDR2 SVGAGI. The CDR3 length is 15 residues. The CDR3 reads CASSSPGRVDTEAFF. The DNA for the CDR3 is TGTGCCAGCAGTTCCCCGGGGAGGGTCGACACTGAAGCTTTCTTT.

This rearrangement joins TRBV4-2 to TRBJ1-2; possible D gene TRBD1, 5 bases. Germline V CDR1 and CDR2: LGHNA, YNFKEQ. Deletions cut 0 bases from V and 0 bases from J, with 14 bases between. CDR3 length: 17 residues. CDR3 sequence (DNA): TGTGCCAGCAGCCAAGAAGGGAGGGGAGTTGCTAACTATGGCTACACCTTC. Its protein is CASSQEGRGVANYGYTF.

This clone was picked up one time. Sequence at one end of the junction differs from germline and may be a read error. The chain combines TRBV7-7 with TRBJ2-1; 9 nucleotides match TRBD1. Germline lookup yields CDR1 SSHAT and CDR2 FNYEAQ (reference sequence). This CDR3 region has 14 residues. The CDR3 here is CASSSRTGESEQFF. The DNA of the CDR3 is TGTGCTAGCAGCTCCCGGACAGGGGAGAGTGAGCAGTTCTTC.

The V gene is TRBV4-1, the J gene TRBJ2-5; D possibly corresponds to TRBD2 (6 bases). V was clipped by 5 bases and J by 0 bases, with 13 bases between them. The germline V gene encodes CDR1 MGHRA and CDR2 YSYEKL. This CDR3 has 15 amino acids. CDR3 DNA sequence: TGCGCCAGCAGCTTAATAGCGGTAAACCAAGAGACCCAGTACTTC. Translated: CASSLIAVNQETQYF.

The gene calls are TRBV19 and TRBJ2-7, with 9 bases lining up with TRBD1. Unmatched junction bases numbered 8, after V lost 6 bases and J lost 2 bases. This CDR3 is 15 amino acids long. Germline V gives CDR1 LNHDA, CDR2 SQIVND (reference sequence). The CDR3 nucleotides are TGTGCCAGTAGATCCGGGGACAGGGACACCTACGAGCAGTACTTC. Amino acid sequence: CASRSGDRDTYEQYF.